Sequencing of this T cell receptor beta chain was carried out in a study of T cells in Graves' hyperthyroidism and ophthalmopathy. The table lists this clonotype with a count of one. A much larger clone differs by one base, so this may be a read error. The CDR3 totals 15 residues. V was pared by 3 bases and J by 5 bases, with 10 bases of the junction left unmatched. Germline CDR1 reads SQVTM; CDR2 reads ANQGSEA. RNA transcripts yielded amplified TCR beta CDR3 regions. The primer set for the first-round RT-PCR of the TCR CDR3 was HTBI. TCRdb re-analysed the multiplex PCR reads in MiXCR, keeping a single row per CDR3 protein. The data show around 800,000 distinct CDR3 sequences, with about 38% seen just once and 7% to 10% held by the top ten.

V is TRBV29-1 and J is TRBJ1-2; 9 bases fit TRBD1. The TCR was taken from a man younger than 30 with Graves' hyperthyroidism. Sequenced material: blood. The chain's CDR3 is CSVERKDRGGYGYTF. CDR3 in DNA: TGCAGCGTTGAGAGGAAGGACAGGGGTGGGTATGGCTACACCTTC.